A selection of T cell receptor beta chains follows, all from one sample in a study of cytomegalovirus exposure and HLA in healthy donors. Assay: immunoSEQ multiplex PCR; the TCRdb copy retains only in-frame clones and omits some. The sample lists more than 50,000 clones, 70% occurring once. The specimen sequenced was PBMCs. Receptors were obtained from a woman aged 55-75 years in good health and CMV-seropositive. CDR3s include the opening cysteine and the closing phenylalanine or tryptophan. Fields, in order: V gene, J gene, CDR3 protein.

V: TRBV7-2; J: TRBJ1-1; CDR3: CASVAQWQGKGEAFF
V: TRBV11-3; J: TRBJ1-1; CDR3: CASSSRTGNTEAFF
V: TRBV18; J: TRBJ2-7; CDR3: CASSRLAGLEQYF
V: TRBV19; J: TRBJ1-6; CDR3: CASRNRGRSPLHF
V: TRBV27; J: TRBJ1-4; CDR3: CASSYQGVGEKLFF
V: TRBV29-1; J: TRBJ1-1; CDR3: CSVVTGSEAFF
V: TRBV7-5; J: TRBJ1-6; CDR3: CARSFGEVATNSPLHF
V: TRBV18; J: TRBJ1-1; CDR3: CASSGTGEWDTEAFF
V: TRBV6-1; J: TRBJ2-1; CDR3: CARIQGRVRHEQFF
V: TRBV6-5; J: TRBJ2-7; CDR3: CAISESTDRGEQYF
V: TRBV6-6; J: TRBJ1-2; CDR3: CASSAGRTPEGYTF
V: TRBV5-1; J: TRBJ1-2; CDR3: CASSFTSDSYTF
V: TRBV7-8; J: TRBJ1-5; CDR3: CASSLEANQPQHF
V: TRBV2; J: TRBJ2-7; CDR3: CASEVPGGDYEQYF
V: TRBV19; J: TRBJ1-1; CDR3: CASSTPLTGSRTEAFF
V: TRBV18; J: TRBJ1-2; CDR3: CASSSNRDGYTF
V: TRBV10-2; J: TRBJ2-1; CDR3: CASSEVDSSYNEQFF
V: TRBV5-5; J: TRBJ1-2; CDR3: CASSFDRGLGYTF
V: TRBV11-2; J: TRBJ2-1; CDR3: CASSRDNYNEQFF
V: TRBV18; J: TRBJ1-1; CDR3: CASSPGGHPNTEAFF
V: TRBV7-2; J: TRBJ2-7; CDR3: CASSLSTGPYEQYF
V: TRBV15; J: TRBJ2-7; CDR3: CATSRDAWSLYEQYF
V: TRBV7-9; J: TRBJ2-1; CDR3: CASISEEGSHEQFF
V: TRBV2; J: TRBJ1-2; CDR3: CASSEAHPSSYGYTF
V: TRBV10-2; J: TRBJ2-5; CDR3: CASSVAGLQETQYF
V: TRBV7-8; J: TRBJ2-2; CDR3: CASSRDTGELFF
V: TRBV5-1; J: TRBJ2-5; CDR3: CASSLGGQGPQETQYF
V: TRBV19; J: TRBJ2-3; CDR3: CASRGAQADTQYF
V: TRBV5-6; J: TRBJ2-3; CDR3: CASSLELAGVTDTQYF
V: TRBV5-1; J: TRBJ2-2; CDR3: CASSLSGGTGELFF
V: TRBV5-4; J: TRBJ2-7; CDR3: CASSLAPSSEQYF
V: TRBV2; J: TRBJ1-1; CDR3: CASSEGPGGMAFF
V: TRBV6-5; J: TRBJ1-6; CDR3: CASSTRNSPLHF
V: TRBV7-2; J: TRBJ1-5; CDR3: CASSLGAGVGQPQHF
V: TRBV13; J: TRBJ2-1; CDR3: CASSLRQIYNEQFF
V: TRBV5-6; J: TRBJ1-2; CDR3: CASSVPALQRGYTF
V: TRBV7-2; J: TRBJ1-1; CDR3: CASSPLSKAFF
V: TRBV7-3; J: TRBJ2-3; CDR3: CASSLTPGGTDTQYF
V: TRBV4-3; J: TRBJ2-5; CDR3: CASSLISGGQETQYF
V: TRBV4-1; J: TRBJ1-5; CDR3: CASSQDWDRVGQPQHF
V: TRBV4-1; J: TRBJ2-2; CDR3: CASSQEDLDRSNTGELFF
V: TRBV19; J: TRBJ1-1; CDR3: CASSDRATEAFF
V: TRBV4-3; J: TRBJ1-2; CDR3: CASSQDLGREGGYTF
V: TRBV7-2; J: TRBJ2-3; CDR3: CASSLAMSRVDTQYF
V: TRBV7-9; J: TRBJ1-4; CDR3: CASRFDRGREKLFF
V: TRBV6-1; J: TRBJ2-1; CDR3: CASSVSRRASYNEQFF
V: TRBV16; J: TRBJ2-5; CDR3: CASSPYSTTQETQYF
V: TRBV6-1; J: TRBJ1-6; CDR3: CASSNWGYRNSPLHF